What follows describes a single TCR beta chain. Its matching antigen is unknown. These data belong to a study of cytomegalovirus exposure and HLA in healthy donors. For the study at large: In terms of ancestry, the Caucasian-associated cluster contained more than 65% of the roughly 360 genotyped donors.

Overall study results and limits: Common viral pathogens (according to a later analysis) appeared linked to several of the most significant clusters.

Looked up from germline, CDR1 is MNHEY and CDR2 is SMNVEV (reference sequence). CDR3 length equals 14 residues. Trimming took 6 bases from V and 2 from J, leaving 10 bases between them. Primers: 60 Vbeta forward and 13 Jbeta reverse. In the source study's methods: The authors later counted roughly 77 million unique TCR beta chains, some 12 million of them shared. Method: immunoSEQ multiplex PCR; TCRdb's copy keeps in-frame clones and lacks some. V and J calls and clone size are as listed in that table; D and trimming were resolved from the DNA. The sample contains more than 80,000 clones, 82% of which appear only once.

The sequence came from a man in his fifties or sixties in good health and CMV-seronegative. The sequenced sample consisted of PBMCs. The V gene is TRBV27, the J gene TRBJ1-4, with D perhaps matching TRBD1 (5 bases). The DNA for the CDR3 is TGTGCCAGCAGCCCAAAGGGGACTAATGAAAAACTGTTTTTT. Its translation is CASSPKGTNEKLFF.